Sequencing of this TCR beta chain was carried out in a study of cytomegalovirus exposure and HLA in healthy donors. Vbeta (60) and Jbeta (13) primers were used in the PCR. TCRdb's copy holds only in-frame clones and misses some; the assay was immunoSEQ multiplex PCR. The sample lists 210,000 or so clones; 77% were seen once. The TCR comes from a woman aged 55-75 years in good health and CMV-seropositive. Source material: PBMCs.

The CDR3 bases are TGTGCCTGGAGCGGACAGGGTGTTGATGAAAAACTGTTTTTT. Residues: CAWSGQGVDEKLFF. The rearrangement uses TRBV30 and TRBJ1-4; the match to TRBD1 covers 8 bases. CDR1 is GTSNPN and CDR2 is SVGIG in the germline V gene (reference sequence). CDR3 length equals 14 residues. V shed 3 bases, J shed 6 bases, and the junction held 6 bases outside the gene matches.